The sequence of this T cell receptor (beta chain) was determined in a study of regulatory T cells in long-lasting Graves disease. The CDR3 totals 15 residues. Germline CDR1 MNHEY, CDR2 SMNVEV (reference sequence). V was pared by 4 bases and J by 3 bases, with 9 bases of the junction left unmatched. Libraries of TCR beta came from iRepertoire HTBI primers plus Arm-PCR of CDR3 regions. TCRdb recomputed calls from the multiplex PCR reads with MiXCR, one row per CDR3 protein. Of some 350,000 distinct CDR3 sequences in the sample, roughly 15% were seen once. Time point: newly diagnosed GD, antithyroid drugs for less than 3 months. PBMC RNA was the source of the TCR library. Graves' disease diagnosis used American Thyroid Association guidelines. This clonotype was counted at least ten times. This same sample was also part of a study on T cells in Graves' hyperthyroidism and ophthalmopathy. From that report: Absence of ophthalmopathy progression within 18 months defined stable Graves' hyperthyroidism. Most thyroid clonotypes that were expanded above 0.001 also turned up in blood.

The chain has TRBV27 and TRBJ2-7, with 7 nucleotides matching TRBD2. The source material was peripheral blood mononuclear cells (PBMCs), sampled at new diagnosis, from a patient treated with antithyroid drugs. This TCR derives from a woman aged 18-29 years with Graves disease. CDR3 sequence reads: CASSSTGTKNYEQYF. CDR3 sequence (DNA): TGTGCCAGCAGTTCGACCGGGACTAAGAACTACGAGCAGTACTTC.